This T cell receptor beta chain appears in the sequencing data of a study of blood T cell repertoires in COVID-19. This clone appeared a single time. The sample carries other DNA sequences with the same CDR3. The assay was immunoSEQ multiplex PCR, and TCRdb's table has in-frame clones only and misses some. The data hold about 270,000 clones, with roughly 87% observed a single time. Germline V lookup: CDR1 MNHEY, CDR2 SVGAGI. This CDR3 spans 14 amino acids. Losses at the gene ends were 6 bases for V and 1 base for J; bases not matched to a gene: 5. Source material: peripheral blood. This clonotype was sampled from a human donor in a cohort sampled during active COVID-19. This chain links TRBV6-5 with TRBJ1-1; 7 bases line up with TRBD1. Written as DNA, the CDR3 is TGTGCCAGCAGGCGACAGGGAAGGAACACTGAAGCTTTCTTT. Encoded protein: CASRRQGRNTEAFF.